Listed below are T cell receptor beta chains from one sample, sequenced in a study of shared clonotypes between healthy human individuals. The data were produced by immunoSEQ multiplex PCR, yet TCRdb's version contains in-frame clones alone and is incomplete. This sample carries under 200,000 clones, roughly 91% of them seen once, and the ten largest clones take more than 0.065%. The sample taken for sequencing was naive CD4+ T cells sorted from blood. The receptors were sampled from a woman between 25 and 40 years old in good health. Each CDR3 is given with its conserved first and last residue. The D gene is left open where the match is weak. Only part of the rows carry a size: once, few, many, or a class if the clone is expanded.

D gene,J gene,clone size,V gene,CDR3 DNA,CDR3 protein
.,TRBJ2-7,.,TRBV28,TGTGCCAGCAGTGACGAGGATATTGGCTGGTTAAGGGCCTACGAGCAGTACTTC,CASSDEDIGWLRAYEQYF
TRBD1,TRBJ1-4,.,TRBV5-4,TGTGCCAGCAGCTTGATGGGGACAGCTAATGAAAAACTGTTTTTT,CASSLMGTANEKLFF
TRBD2,TRBJ2-2,.,TRBV5-3,TGTGCCAGAAGCTTAGGGACTAGCGGGAGGGCCTGGGACGGGGAGCTGTTTTTT,CARSLGTSGRAWDGELFF
.,TRBJ2-7,.,TRBV28,TGTGCCAGTTGGCGACGGTCGCAGGGGGAGCAGTACTTC,CASWRRSQGEQYF
.,TRBJ2-7,.,TRBV11-1,TGTGCCAGCAGCTTACAAAGGACGGCCCGACCGAACGAGCAGTACTTC,CASSLQRTARPNEQYF
.,TRBJ1-2,.,TRBV5-1,TGCGCCAGCAGCTTGGACCCCGCGCAGGGTGGAGGCTACACCTTC,CASSLDPAQGGGYTF
TRBD1,TRBJ2-5,once,TRBV11-2,TGTGCCAGCAGCTTAGCTCAGGGGGCGTGGGAGACCCAGTACTTC,CASSLAQGAWETQYF
.,TRBJ1-1,.,TRBV28,TGTGCTAGCAGCACCACAAGATTTGGGGCTTTCTTT,CASSTTRFGAFF
.,TRBJ2-2,.,TRBV6-6,TGTGCCAGCAGTTACTCGGGCAGGGGGGCCACCGGGGAGCTGTTTTTT,CASSYSGRGATGELFF
.,TRBJ2-1,.,TRBV7-2,TGTGCCAGCAGCCCGACTGAGTACAATGAGCAGTTCTTC,CASSPTEYNEQFF
.,TRBJ2-5,.,TRBV11-3,TGTGCCAGCAGACGGTGGGAGCAGTACTTC,CASRRWEQYF
.,TRBJ1-2,.,TRBV7-9,TGTGCCAGCAGCCCGGACGGGTCCCAGAACTATGGCTACACCTTC,CASSPDGSQNYGYTF
TRBD2,TRBJ2-7,.,TRBV10-3,TGTGCCATCAACTCAACCGGCCCGACGGGACTAGCCTCCTACGAGCAGTACTTC,CAINSTGPTGLASYEQYF
TRBD1,TRBJ2-7,.,TRBV5-1,TGCGCCAGCAGCCCGGGACAGGGGCAGGGAGGGCAGTACTTC,CASSPGQGQGGQYF
.,TRBJ1-1,.,TRBV6-5,TGTGCCAGCAGTCGGAGTTGGGATATGAACACTGAAGCTTTCTTT,CASSRSWDMNTEAFF
TRBD2,TRBJ2-7,.,TRBV27,TGTGCCAGCAGTTTAACCGGGACTAGCGTTTTCCACGAGCAGTACTTC,CASSLTGTSVFHEQYF